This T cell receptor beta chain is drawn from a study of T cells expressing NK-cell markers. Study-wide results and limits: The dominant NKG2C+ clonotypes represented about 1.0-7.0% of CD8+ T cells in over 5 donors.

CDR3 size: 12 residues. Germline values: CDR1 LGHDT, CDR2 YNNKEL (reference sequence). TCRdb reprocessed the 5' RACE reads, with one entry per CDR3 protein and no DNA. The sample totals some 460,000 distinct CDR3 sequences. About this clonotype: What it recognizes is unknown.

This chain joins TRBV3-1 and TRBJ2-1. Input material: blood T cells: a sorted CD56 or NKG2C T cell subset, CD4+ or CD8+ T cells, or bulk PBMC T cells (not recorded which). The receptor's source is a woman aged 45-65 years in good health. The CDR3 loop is CASSLRQYEQFF.